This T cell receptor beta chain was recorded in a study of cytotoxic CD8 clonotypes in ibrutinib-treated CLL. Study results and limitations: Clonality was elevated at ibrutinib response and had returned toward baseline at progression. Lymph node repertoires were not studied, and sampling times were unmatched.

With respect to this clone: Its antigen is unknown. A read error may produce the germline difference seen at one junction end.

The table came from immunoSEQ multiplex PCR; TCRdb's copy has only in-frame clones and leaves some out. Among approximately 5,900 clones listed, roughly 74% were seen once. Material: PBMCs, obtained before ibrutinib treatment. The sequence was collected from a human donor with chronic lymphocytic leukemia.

CDR3 DNA sequence: TGTGCCAGCAACCAAGGGTCGGGAGTCGCAGATACGCAGTATTTT. Its translation is CASNQGSGVADTQYF. The chain has TRBV4-2 and TRBJ2-3; maybe TRBD2 (6 bases). The CDR3 contains 15 residues. Per the germline V gene, CDR1 is LGHNA and CDR2 is YNFKEQ.